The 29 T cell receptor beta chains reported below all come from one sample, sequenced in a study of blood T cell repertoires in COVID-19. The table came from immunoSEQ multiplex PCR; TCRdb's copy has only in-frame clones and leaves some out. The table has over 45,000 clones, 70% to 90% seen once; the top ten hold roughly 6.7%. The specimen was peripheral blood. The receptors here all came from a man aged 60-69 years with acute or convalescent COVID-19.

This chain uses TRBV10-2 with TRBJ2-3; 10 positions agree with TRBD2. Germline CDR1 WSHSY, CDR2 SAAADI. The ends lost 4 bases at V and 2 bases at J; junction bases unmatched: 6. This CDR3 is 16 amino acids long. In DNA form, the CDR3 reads TGCGCCAGCAGTGGGTCTAGCGGGGGACTCACAGATACGCAGTATTTT. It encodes CASSGSSGGLTDTQYF.

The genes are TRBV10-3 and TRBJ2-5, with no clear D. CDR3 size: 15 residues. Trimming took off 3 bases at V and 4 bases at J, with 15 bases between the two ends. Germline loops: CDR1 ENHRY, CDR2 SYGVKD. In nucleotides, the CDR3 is TGTGCCATCAGTGAATCCCTCTACCGCCCAGAGACCCAGTACTTC. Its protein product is CAISESLYRPETQYF.

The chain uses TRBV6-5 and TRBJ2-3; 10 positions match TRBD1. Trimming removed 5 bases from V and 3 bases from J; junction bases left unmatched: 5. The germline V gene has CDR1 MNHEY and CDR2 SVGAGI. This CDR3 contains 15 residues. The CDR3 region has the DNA TGTGCCAGCAGTAGGAGACAGGGGGCTACAGATACGCAGTATTTT. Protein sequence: CASSRRQGATDTQYF.

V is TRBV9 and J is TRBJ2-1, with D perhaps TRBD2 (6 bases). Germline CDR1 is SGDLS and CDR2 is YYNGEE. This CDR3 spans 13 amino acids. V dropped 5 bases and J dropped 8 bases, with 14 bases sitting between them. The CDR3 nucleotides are TGTGCCAGCAGTCCCGGGGCGGGGTATGAGCAGTTCTTC. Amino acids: CASSPGAGYEQFF.

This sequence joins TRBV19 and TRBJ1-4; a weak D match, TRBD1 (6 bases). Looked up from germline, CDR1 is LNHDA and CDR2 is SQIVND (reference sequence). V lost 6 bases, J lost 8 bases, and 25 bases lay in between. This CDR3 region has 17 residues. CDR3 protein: CASRRPQRGGKGEKLFF. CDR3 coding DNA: TGTGCCAGTAGGAGACCTCAACGAGGGGGTAAAGGGGAAAAACTGTTTTTT.

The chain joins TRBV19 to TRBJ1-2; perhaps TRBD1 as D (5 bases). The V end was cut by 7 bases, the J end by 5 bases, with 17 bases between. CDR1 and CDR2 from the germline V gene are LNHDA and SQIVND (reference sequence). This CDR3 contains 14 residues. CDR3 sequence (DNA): TGTGCCAGTACCCTCCGCCAGGGAGGTTATGGCTACACCTTC. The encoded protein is CASTLRQGGYGYTF.

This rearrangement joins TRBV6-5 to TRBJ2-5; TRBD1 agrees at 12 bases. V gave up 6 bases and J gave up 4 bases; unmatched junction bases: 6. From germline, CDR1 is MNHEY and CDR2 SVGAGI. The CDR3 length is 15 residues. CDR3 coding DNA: TGTGCCAGCAGAACCCCGGGACAGGGGGCAGAGACCCAGTACTTC. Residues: CASRTPGQGAETQYF.

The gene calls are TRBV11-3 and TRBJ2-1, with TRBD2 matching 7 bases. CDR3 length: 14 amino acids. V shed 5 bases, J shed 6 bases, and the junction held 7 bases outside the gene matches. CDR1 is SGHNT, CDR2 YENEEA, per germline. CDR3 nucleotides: TGTGCCAGCAGCCGGACGACGGGGGGCAATGAGCAGTTCTTC. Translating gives CASSRTTGGNEQFF.

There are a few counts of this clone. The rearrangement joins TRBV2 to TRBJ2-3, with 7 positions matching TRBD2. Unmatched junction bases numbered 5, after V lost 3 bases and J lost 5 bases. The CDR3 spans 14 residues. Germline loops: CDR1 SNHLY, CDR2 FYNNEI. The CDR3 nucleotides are TGTGCCAGCAGTGAGGGAGGGGTAGGAGATACGCAGTATTTT. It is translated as CASSEGGVGDTQYF.

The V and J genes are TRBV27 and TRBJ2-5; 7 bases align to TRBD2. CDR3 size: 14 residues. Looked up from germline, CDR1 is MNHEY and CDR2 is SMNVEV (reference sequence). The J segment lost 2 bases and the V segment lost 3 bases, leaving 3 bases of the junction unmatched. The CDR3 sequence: CASSFWGGQETQYF. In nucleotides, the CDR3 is TGTGCCAGCAGTTTCTGGGGGGGTCAAGAGACCCAGTACTTC.

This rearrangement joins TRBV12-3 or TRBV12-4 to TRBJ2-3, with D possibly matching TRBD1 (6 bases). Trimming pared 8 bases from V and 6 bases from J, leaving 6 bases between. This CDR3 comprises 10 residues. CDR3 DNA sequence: TGTGCCAGCCAGGGGGATACGCAGTATTTT. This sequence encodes CASQGDTQYF.

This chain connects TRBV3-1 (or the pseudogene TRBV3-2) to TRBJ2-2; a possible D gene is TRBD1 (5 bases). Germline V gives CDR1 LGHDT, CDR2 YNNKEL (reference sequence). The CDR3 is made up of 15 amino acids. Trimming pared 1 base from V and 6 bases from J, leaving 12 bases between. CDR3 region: CASSQGSRVSGELFF. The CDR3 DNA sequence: TGTGCCAGCAGCCAAGGCTCCAGGGTTTCCGGGGAGCTGTTTTTT.

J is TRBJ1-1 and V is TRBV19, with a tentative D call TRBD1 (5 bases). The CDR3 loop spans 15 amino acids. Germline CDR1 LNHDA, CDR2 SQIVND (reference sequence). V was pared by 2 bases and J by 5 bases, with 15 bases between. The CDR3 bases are TGTGCCAGTAGTATAAGGGGAAAGCGTTGGACTGAAGCTTTCTTT. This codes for CASSIRGKRWTEAFF.

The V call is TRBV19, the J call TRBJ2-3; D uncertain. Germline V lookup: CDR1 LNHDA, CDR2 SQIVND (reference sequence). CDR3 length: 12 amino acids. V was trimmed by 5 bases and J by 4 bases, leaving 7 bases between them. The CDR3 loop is CASSSLPDTQYF. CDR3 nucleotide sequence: TGTGCCAGTAGTTCTCTCCCAGATACGCAGTATTTT.

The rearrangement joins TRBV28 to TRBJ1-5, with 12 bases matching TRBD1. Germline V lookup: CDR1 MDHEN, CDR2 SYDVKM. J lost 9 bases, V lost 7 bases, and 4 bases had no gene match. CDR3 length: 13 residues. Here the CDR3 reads CASMRDRGRPQHF. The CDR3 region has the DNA TGTGCCAGCATGAGGGACAGGGGGCGGCCCCAGCATTTT.

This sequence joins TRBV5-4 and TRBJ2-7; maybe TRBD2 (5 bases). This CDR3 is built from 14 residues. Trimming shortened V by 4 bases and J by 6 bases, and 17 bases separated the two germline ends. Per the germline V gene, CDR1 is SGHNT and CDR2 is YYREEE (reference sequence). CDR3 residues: CASSMDPDWREQYF. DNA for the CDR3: TGTGCCAGCAGCATGGACCCGGACTGGCGCGAGCAGTACTTC.

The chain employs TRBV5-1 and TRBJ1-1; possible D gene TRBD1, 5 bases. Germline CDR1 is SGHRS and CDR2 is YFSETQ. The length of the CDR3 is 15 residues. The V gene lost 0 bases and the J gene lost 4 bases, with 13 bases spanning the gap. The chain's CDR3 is CASSLDGGSGTEAFF. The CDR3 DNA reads TGCGCCAGCAGCTTGGACGGGGGATCAGGCACTGAAGCTTTCTTT.

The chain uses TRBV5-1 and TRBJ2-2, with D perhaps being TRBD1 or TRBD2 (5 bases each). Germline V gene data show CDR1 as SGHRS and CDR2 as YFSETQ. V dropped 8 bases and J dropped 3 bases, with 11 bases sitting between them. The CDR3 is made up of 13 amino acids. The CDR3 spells CASSVGDTGELFF. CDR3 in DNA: TGCGCCAGTAGCGTAGGGGACACCGGGGAGCTGTTTTTT. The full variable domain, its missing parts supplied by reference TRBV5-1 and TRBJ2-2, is KAGVTQTPRYLIKTRGQQVTLSCSPISGHRSVSWYQQTPGQGLQFLFEYFSETQRNKGNFPGRFSGRQFSNSRSEMNVSTLELGDSALYLCASSVGDTGELFFGEGSRLTVL.

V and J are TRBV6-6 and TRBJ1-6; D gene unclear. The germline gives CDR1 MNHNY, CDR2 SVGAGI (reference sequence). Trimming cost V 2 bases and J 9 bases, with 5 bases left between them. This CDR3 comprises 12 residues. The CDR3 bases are TGTGCCAGCAGTTACCTCCTTTCACCCCTCCACTTT. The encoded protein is CASSYLLSPLHF.

CDR3 region: CASRDFSSGANVLTF. In DNA form, the CDR3 reads TGTGCCAGTCGGGACTTTAGCTCTGGGGCCAACGTCCTGACTTTC. This rearrangement joins TRBV4-2 to TRBJ2-6; D is perhaps TRBD2 (6 bases). Trimming left V 9 bases short and J 0 bases short, with 12 bases between. Looked up from germline, CDR1 is LGHNA and CDR2 is YNFKEQ. The CDR3 extends over 15 amino acids.

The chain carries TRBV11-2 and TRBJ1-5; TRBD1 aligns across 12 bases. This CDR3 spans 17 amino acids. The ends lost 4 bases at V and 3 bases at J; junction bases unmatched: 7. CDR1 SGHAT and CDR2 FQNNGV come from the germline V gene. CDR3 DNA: TGTGCCAGCAGCTCGCCCGGGACAGGGGGCAACAATCAGCCCCAGCATTTT. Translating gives CASSSPGTGGNNQPQHF.

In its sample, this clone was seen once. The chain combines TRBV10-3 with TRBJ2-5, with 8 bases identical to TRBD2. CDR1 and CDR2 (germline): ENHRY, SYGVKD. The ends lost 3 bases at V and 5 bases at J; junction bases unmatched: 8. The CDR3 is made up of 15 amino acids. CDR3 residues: CAISDPGLAGETQYF. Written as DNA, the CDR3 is TGTGCCATCAGTGATCCTGGACTAGCCGGGGAGACCCAGTACTTC.

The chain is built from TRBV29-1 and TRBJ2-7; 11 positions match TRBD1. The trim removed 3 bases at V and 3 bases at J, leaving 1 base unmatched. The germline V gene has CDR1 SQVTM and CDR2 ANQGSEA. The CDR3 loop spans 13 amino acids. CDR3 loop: CSVEGTGGYEQYF. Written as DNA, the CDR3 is TGCAGCGTTGAGGGGACAGGGGGCTACGAGCAGTACTTC.

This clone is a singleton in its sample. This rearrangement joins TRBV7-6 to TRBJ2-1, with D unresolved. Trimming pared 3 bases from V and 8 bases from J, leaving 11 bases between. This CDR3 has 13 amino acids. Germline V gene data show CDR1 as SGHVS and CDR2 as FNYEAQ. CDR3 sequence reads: CASSFRLFDEQFF. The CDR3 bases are TGTGCCAGCAGCTTTCGTCTCTTCGATGAGCAGTTCTTC.

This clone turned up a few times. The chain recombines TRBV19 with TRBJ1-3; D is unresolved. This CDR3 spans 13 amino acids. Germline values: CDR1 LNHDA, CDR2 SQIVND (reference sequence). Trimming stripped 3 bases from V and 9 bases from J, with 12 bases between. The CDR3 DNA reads TGTGCCAGTAGTATTGAAGGAAGAGGCACCATATATTTT. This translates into CASSIEGRGTIYF.

CDR3 amino acids: CASEGQGVTYEQYF. As DNA, the CDR3 is TGTGCCAGCGAGGGACAGGGGGTCACCTACGAGCAGTACTTC. The V and J genes are TRBV6-6 and TRBJ2-7; 11 nucleotides line up with TRBD1. The CDR3 is made up of 14 amino acids. Germline V lookup: CDR1 MNHNY, CDR2 SVGAGI (reference sequence). Trimming at V came to 8 bases and at J to 2 bases, leaving 5 bases not matched to a gene.

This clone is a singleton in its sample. DNA for the CDR3: TGTGCCAGCAGCTTAGTGGCTAGCGGGAGCTGGGAGCAGTACTTC. Translation gives CASSLVASGSWEQYF. The V and J genes are TRBV7-8 and TRBJ2-7, with TRBD2 matching over 10 bases. CDR1 is SGHVS and CDR2 is FQNEAQ in the germline V gene. The CDR3 runs to 15 residues. With 1 base clipped from V and 7 bases from J, the junction kept 7 bases outside the gene matches.

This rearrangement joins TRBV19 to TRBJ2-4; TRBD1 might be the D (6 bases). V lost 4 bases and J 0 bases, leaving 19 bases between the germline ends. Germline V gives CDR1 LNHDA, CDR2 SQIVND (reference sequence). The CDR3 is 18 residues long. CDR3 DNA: TGTGCCAGTAGTACTACTAACAGGGCGGAAGTAGCCAAAAACATTCAGTACTTC. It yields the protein CASSTTNRAEVAKNIQYF.

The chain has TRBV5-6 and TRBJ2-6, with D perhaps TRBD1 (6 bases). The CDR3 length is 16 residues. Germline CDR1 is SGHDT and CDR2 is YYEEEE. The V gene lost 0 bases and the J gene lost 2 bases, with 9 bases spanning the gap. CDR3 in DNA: TGTGCCAGCAGCTTGGTCAGGGGACCTGGGGCCAACGTCCTGACTTTC. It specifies CASSLVRGPGANVLTF.